This T cell receptor (beta chain) is from a study of cytomegalovirus exposure and HLA in healthy donors (dated by TCRdb to about 2017). Concerning the study at large: According to an earlier analysis of 450 to 650 of the donors, 150 million to 200 million T cells yielded 95 million to 140 million unique TCR beta sequences and approximately 300 Gb of sequence data. On average, over 200,000 unique TCR beta nucleotide sequences were sequenced per donor among 350 to 400 genotyped donors of the cohort, with roughly 18% of those sequences being non-productive. The number of donors typed differed by locus, with roughly 620-630 for A, B, C, DRB1 and DQB1, 522 for DQA1, 600 to 610 for DPA1, and some 440 for DPB1. Every repertoire in the discovery cohort had been generated on one and the same sequencing platform. High-throughput TCR immunosequencing, statistical association of individual TCRs with disease status, and machine learning were combined to predict cytomegalovirus infection status. Rather than using new phenotypic data, the later analysis identified candidate immune exposures from TCR beta sequences and from how often those sequences occurred across donors. A later analysis re-analyzed previously published TCR beta repertoires from hundreds of donors and added high-resolution HLA genotyping to study TCR occurrence patterns. Along with the 666-subject first cohort, a separate validation cohort of about 110 different subjects was used. Among the roughly 380 genotyped donors, 75% to 90% belonged to the genetic ancestry cluster associated with self-reported Caucasian donors. The study profiled the T cell repertoires of under 700 subjects by immunosequencing and related them to cytomegalovirus serostatus. An early release that covered approximately 600 HLA-typed donors contained around 330 gigabases of sequencing data and around 80 million unique TCR sequences. Roughly 5 DR-DQ haplotypes were treated as single units for association and clustering because of strong linkage in the cohort. Alongside the repertoire data, information on donor age, sex, ethnicity and CMV serostatus was compiled. An earlier analysis of 587 of the donors used high-throughput TCR beta sequencing to judge whether each TCR beta V gene segment behaved as functional or pseudogenic. The study was designed to test whether signatures of past pathogen exposure could be identified by cataloging public T cell receptors. Genome-wide SNP genotypes for about 65% of the roughly 700 donors were used in a later genetic analysis, which treated that subset as a discovery cohort. Class I and class II HLA loci were covered by the typing at four-digit resolution.

Inclusive of the bounding cysteine and phenylalanine, the CDR3 is 14 residues long. The read is trimmed to its CDR3 DNA, 42 bases read in frame from base 1. As encoded in the germline V gene, CDR1 is MDHEN while CDR2 is SYDVKM. Relative to germline, V is 8 bases shorter and J is 0 bases shorter, with 14 bases between their ends. The cohort consisted of fewer than 700 healthy bone marrow donors. At the time of sampling, all cohort members were nominally healthy, though unrecorded immune exposures were likely present. The donor tested CMV seronegative and was one of the 352 seronegative cohort members. Every donor gave a peripheral blood sample, and the peripheral blood mononuclear cells from that sample were used for TCR beta sequencing. Genomic DNA was extracted from the blood cell samples with the Qiagen DNeasy Blood Extraction Kit. Library method: the immunoSEQ multiplex PCR assay. The multiplex PCR relied on a mix of 60 forward primers for TCR Vbeta segments and 13 reverse primers for TCR Jbeta segments. The CDR3 region of rearranged TCR beta genes was amplified from genomic DNA with a multiplex PCR assay. The Illumina HiSeq System was used to sequence the amplified TCR beta libraries as 87-base-pair reads. As for how the authors treated the data: In a later analysis, some 80 million unique TCR beta chains were counted across the 650 to 700 repertoires, and roughly 11 million of these chains were shared by at least two donors. To remove PCR and sequencing errors, raw reads were error-corrected and collapsed into unique sequences using a nearest-neighbor algorithm that merged closely related sequences. V, D and J gene segments were assigned by aligning CDR3 sequences to IMGT reference sequences. Each retained sequence needed at least a six-nucleotide match to both a V gene segment and a J gene segment. Rearrangements were called productive when the CDR3 lacked stop codons and stayed in frame with V and J; all others were non-productive. CDR3 was defined by IMGT convention, running from the second conserved V-encoded cysteine to the conserved J-encoded phenylalanine. The earlier analysis of a few hundred of the donors excluded sequences that lacked an unambiguous match to a single V gene segment. An earlier analysis of 550 to 650 of the donors classified V segments as functional when productive rearrangements were above 56.7% and as segregating when the standard deviation between donors was above 5%. A statistical classification framework was built for diagnosing cytomegalovirus status from the catalog of TCR beta chain sequences. V and J gene assignment, in a later analysis, came from comparing TCR nucleotide sequences with IMGT/GENE-DB human TR gene sequences. A later analysis assigned CDR3 sequences and most-parsimonious VDJ recombination scenarios with the TCRdist pipeline. In a later analysis, every TCR beta chain was defined by the combination of its CDR3 amino acid sequence and its V-gene family, and reads without a unique V-gene family were dropped. To address suspected cross-contamination and a sequencing artifact, a later analysis removed under 600 highly shared, low-generation-probability nucleotide sequences. In a later analysis, a clonal expansion index was calculated for each public chain from normalized within-repertoire ranks of inferred template counts. Generation probabilities in a later analysis came from a VDJ recombination model fitted to out-of-frame rearrangements, and those results were checked against IGoR. A later analysis scored TCR-TCR, TCR-HLA and TCR-CMV co-occurrence with hypergeometric tests, applying a repertoire-size bias correction to TCR pairs. To estimate false discovery rates, a later analysis permuted the HLA or CMV assignments 20 times. In a later analysis, co-occurring TCRs were grouped with DBSCAN, and TCRdist sequence similarity was added when clustering was performed within HLA-allele-positive subsets. Repertoires with fewer than 30,000 or more than 120,000 public chains were left out of co-occurrence clustering, as were about five repertoires with anomalous nucleotide sharing. The source is immuneACCESS, and TCRdb retained only in-frame sequences with V and J called. Part of the clones is not carried over; for the studies checked, unresolved V genes explain less than half of this, and the remainder is unexplained. The V and J calls and clone size are taken from that table; D and trimming were inferred from the DNA. The table for this sample lists 130,000 or so clones; roughly 80% of them were counted only once. The leading ten clones occupy over 2% of the sample.

What the work shows at the level of the full study, not this receptor alone: Across donors, most TCR sequences were observed very rarely, whereas some public TCRs were present in many individuals. A further reported finding was that TCR beta sequences accurately predicted the HLA-A and HLA-B alleles for most subjects in the first cohort. In a later analysis, the rate of TCR association differed among HLA loci, with DRB1 alleles having the most associated TCRs and HLA-C alleles having the fewest. In a later analysis, several top co-occurrence clusters were reported to appear linked to parvovirus B19, influenza, CMV and Epstein-Barr virus. Linkage disequilibrium might explain the correlated functional status among segregating V segments, but an unknown experimental factor could not be excluded. A later analysis found that most CMV-associated TCR beta chains appeared HLA-restricted, with HLA associations seemingly driven largely by CMV exposure. In a later genetic analysis, fewer N-insertions in productive TCRs were reported among donors in an Asian-associated ancestry cluster than the roughly 670-donor mean. A later genetic analysis associated a missense DCLRE1C variant with V-gene and J-gene trimming of TCR beta chains, and an independent cohort replicated the association. When HLA alleles, especially DR and DQ, strongly co-occurred, attributing TCR associations to individual alleles was difficult. In this cohort, only TCR beta chains were sequenced, and detectable features were limited by the absence of alpha or paired-chain data. For the cohort, immune exposure information was limited to CMV serostatus. The earlier analysis of 587 of the donors excluded fewer than 20 rarely observed V segments, including chromosome 9 orphons, because counts were too low. The classifier was reported to diagnose cytomegalovirus status with high specificity and sensitivity in both the original and validation cohorts. Compared with equally common non-associated chains, HLA-associated TCR beta chains in a later analysis were more clonally expanded and had lower generation probabilities. Because HLA typing was missing for some donors at each locus, association tests included only the typed subset. It was suggested by the authors that the approach could potentially be generalized to other disease states and immunological phenotypes. In a later analysis, about 16,000 TCR beta sequences were associated with specific HLA alleles at a false discovery rate of 0.05. Three of the identified cytomegalovirus-associated TCR beta chains were confirmed in vitro to be specific for cytomegalovirus antigens. An earlier analysis of around 600 of the donors showed that most TCR beta V segments appeared in productive rearrangements either about 87% or about 30% of the time, which broadly matched IMGT annotations. The 87-base-pair reads could not distinguish some IMGT-functional V segments, including TRBV6-2 and TRBV6-3, so those segments were excluded. A group of highly shared sequence variants was considered likely to be a technical artifact of the sequencing pipeline. The study listed around 160 TCR beta chains as associated with cytomegalovirus. The presence/absence analyses assumed that sequencing depth was roughly uniform across donors, and that assumption may not be true.

Note on this clone: The antigen it recognizes is unknown. No qualities accompany the bases; no much larger clone lies one base away.

The TCR was taken from a man in his thirties or forties in good health and CMV-seronegative. Sequencing was performed on PBMCs. The receptor chain draws on TRBV28 and TRBJ2-7, and possibly TRBD1, on 6 matching bases. The CDR3 in this case is CASVSTGASYEQYF. DNA sequence: TGTGCCAGCGTTTCGACAGGAGCCTCCTACGAGCAGTACTTC. Joined to the reference TRBV28 and TRBJ2-7 proteins, this CDR3 gives the full variable domain: DVKVTQSSRYLVKRTGEKVFLECVQDMDHENMFWYRQDPGLGLRLIYFSYDVKMKEKGDIPEGYSVSREKKERFSLILESASTNQTSMYLCASVSTGASYEQYFGPGTRLTVT.